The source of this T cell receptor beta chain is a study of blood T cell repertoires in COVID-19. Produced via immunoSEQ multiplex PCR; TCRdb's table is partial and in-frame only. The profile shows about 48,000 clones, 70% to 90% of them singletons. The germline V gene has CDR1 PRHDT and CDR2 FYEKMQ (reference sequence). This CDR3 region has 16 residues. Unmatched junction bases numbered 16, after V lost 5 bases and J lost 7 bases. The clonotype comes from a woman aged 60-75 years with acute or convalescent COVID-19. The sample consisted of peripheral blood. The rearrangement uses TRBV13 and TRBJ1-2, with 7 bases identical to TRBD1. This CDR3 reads CASSPTRGQKMSGYTF. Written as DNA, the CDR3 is TGTGCCAGCAGCCCTACGAGGGGACAGAAGATGAGTGGCTACACCTTC.